One sample yielded the 4 T cell receptor beta chains listed below, sequenced in a study of T cells in localized non-small cell lung cancer. TCRdb's table, derived via immunoSEQ multiplex PCR, lists solely in-frame clones and lacks some. The table has about 32,000 clones, 88% seen once. The sample consisted of peripheral blood mononuclear cells, taken before any cancer treatment. The receptor source for this set is a woman aged 35 to 69 with stage III lung adenocarcinoma.

The J gene is TRBJ2-5, the V gene TRBV10-3; 8 positions agree with TRBD1. After removal of 7 bases from V and 4 bases from J, the junction contained 5 bases not matched to a gene. The CDR3 has 13 amino acids. Germline CDR1 is ENHRY and CDR2 is SYGVKD. CDR3 region: CAIKGQGGETQYF. DNA for the CDR3: TGTGCCATCAAAGGACAGGGTGGAGAGACCCAGTACTTC.

There are a few counts of this clone. The chain has TRBV9 and TRBJ2-3, with TRBD2 identical over 7 bases. The germline gives CDR1 SGDLS, CDR2 YYNGEE. This CDR3 has 14 residues. V lost 0 bases to trimming and J lost 7 bases; unmatched junction nucleotides: 5. DNA for the CDR3: TGTGCCAGCAGCGTAGGCGGGAGCCGCAATACGCAGTATTTT. This codes for CASSVGGSRNTQYF.

The chain links TRBV18 to TRBJ2-5; the match to TRBD2 covers 7 bases. V lost 0 bases to trimming and J lost 9 bases; unmatched junction nucleotides: 7. Germline V CDR1 and CDR2: KGHSH, LQKENI. This CDR3 region has 14 residues. CDR3 amino acids: CASSPPKPAGAQYF. CDR3 bases: TGTGCCAGCTCACCACCGAAACCTGCGGGGGCCCAGTACTTC.

The chain has TRBV19 and TRBJ2-6; D may be TRBD2 (5 bases). CDR3 size: 15 residues. Germline V gene sequence: CDR1 LNHDA, CDR2 SQIVND (reference sequence). Trimming took 6 bases from V and 0 from J, leaving 9 bases between them. CDR3: CASSPEGSGANVLTF. The CDR3 DNA follows: TGTGCCAGTAGCCCCGAGGGCTCTGGGGCCAACGTCCTGACTTTC.